This TCR beta chain is drawn from a study of blood T cell repertoires in COVID-19. Study background: The cDNA or gDNA used as material had been derived from T cells, B-cell-depleted T cells, or PBMCs.

Germline CDR1 KGHSH, CDR2 LQKENI. The CDR3 is made up of 13 amino acids. V lost 3 bases to trimming and J lost 3 bases, with 8 bases between them. A remark on this clone: Within the sample, other DNA sequences also encode this same CDR3.

Grouping used clinical history reported by participants in a survey and questionnaire. Method: immunoSEQ multiplex PCR; TCRdb's copy keeps in-frame clones and lacks some. The data show roughly 340,000 clones, with roughly 86% seen just once and roughly 2% held by the top ten. What was sequenced was PBMCs or T cells enriched from blood (not recorded which). This chain uses TRBV18 with TRBJ1-1; tentatively, D is TRBD1 (5 bases). The TCR comes from a man aged 35 to 55 in a cohort exposed to, infected with or recovered from COVID-19 (not recorded which). The CDR3 nucleotides read TGTGCCAGCTCACCTAAAGGGGACACTGAAGCTTTCTTT. Protein product: CASSPKGDTEAFF.